This TCR beta chain was observed in a study of PD-1 blockade in classical Hodgkin lymphoma. V gave up 5 bases and J gave up 0 bases, with 14 bases separating them. This CDR3 comprises 17 residues. Germline V lookup: CDR1 MDHEN, CDR2 SYDVKM. Here immunoSEQ multiplex PCR was the method, and the copy in TCRdb shows in-frame clones only, minus some. This sample has more than 10,000 clones, with 91% found just once. Concerning this clone: Its antigen is not known.

Study results and limitations: At baseline, newly diagnosed patients reportedly showed less TCR diversity than healthy donors. Exclusion was applied to patients who started nivolumab under 1 year after ASCT.

Each patient relapsed following autologous stem cell transplantation, and prior brentuximab vedotin exposure differed. This sample comprised peripheral blood mononuclear cells (PBMCs), obtained at baseline. This chain joins TRBV28 and TRBJ1-6, with no clear D. The sequence derives from a human donor with classical Hodgkin lymphoma. The CDR3, as DNA: TGTGCCAGCAGTCCCCCAGGTAGTAGCTCCTATAATTCACCCCTCCACTTT. As protein: CASSPPGSSSYNSPLHF.